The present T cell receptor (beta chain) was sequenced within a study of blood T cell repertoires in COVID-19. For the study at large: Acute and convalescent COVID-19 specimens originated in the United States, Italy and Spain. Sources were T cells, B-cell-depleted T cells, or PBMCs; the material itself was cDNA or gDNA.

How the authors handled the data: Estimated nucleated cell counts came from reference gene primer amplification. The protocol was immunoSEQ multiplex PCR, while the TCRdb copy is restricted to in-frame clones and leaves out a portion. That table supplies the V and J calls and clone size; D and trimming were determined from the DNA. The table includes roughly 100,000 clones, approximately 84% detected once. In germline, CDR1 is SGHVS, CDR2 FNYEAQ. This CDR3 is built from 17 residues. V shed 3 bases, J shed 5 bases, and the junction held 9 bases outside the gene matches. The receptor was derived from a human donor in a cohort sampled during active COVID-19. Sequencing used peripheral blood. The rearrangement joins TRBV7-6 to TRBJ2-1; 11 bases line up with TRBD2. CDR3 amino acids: CASSFEPLAGGHNEQFF. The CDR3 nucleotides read TGTGCCAGCAGCTTCGAACCTTTAGCGGGAGGGCACAATGAGCAGTTCTTC.